This T cell receptor beta chain was captured by sequencing in a study of OX40 agonist ivuxolimab in advanced cancers. Study overall: Ivuxolimab doses were 0.01, 0.1, 0.3, 1.5, 3 or 10 mg/kg every 2 weeks.

This CDR3 comprises 18 residues. The germline V gene encodes CDR1 SQVTM and CDR2 ANQGSEA. With 4 bases removed from V and 0 bases from J, the gap between germline ends came to 19 bases. This clone was observed once. Its antigen is not known. Study observations and caveats: Both CD4+ and CD8+ T cell populations in blood had undergone clonal expansion by week 6 at 0.1 to 3.0 mg/kg. Among the lowest peripheral clonal expansion occurred in 0.1-3.0 mg/kg partial responders. Fewer expanded clones were found on average in CD4+ than in CD8+ T cells.

The assay was immunoSEQ multiplex PCR, and TCRdb's table has in-frame clones only and misses some. The sample has 50,000 to 70,000 clones; about 90% are singletons. The J gene is TRBJ2-6, the V gene TRBV29-1; tentative D call: TRBD1 (6 bases). The sequenced sample was CD4+ or CD8+ T cells sorted from blood, obtained in a trial of the OX40 agonist ivuxolimab. The receptor comes from an adult with an advanced solid tumor such as melanoma, head and neck, liver or kidney cancer. This CDR3 is CSVVVWDKTHSGANVLTF. CDR3 sequence (DNA): TGCAGCGTTGTAGTTTGGGACAAGACCCACTCTGGGGCCAACGTCCTGACTTTC.